This is a list of T cell receptor beta chains from one sample in a study of cytomegalovirus exposure and HLA in healthy donors. Clones were sequenced by immunoSEQ multiplex PCR, and TCRdb holds only the in-frame ones, with some missing. Altogether around 80,000 clones are present, around 60% being singletons, with the ten largest covering more than 3.5%. The sample taken for sequencing was PBMCs. Receptor source: a male donor in good health and CMV-seropositive. CDR3s include the opening cysteine and the closing phenylalanine or tryptophan. Each record gives: V gene, J gene, clone size, D gene, CDR3 protein, CDR3 DNA. D genes are given only for firm matches. Size values are once, few and many counts, or a class for expanded clones, and some rows have none.

V: TRBV2
J: TRBJ1-5
size: .
D: .
CDR3: CASSPGVQPQHF
DNA: TGTGCCAGCAGTCCAGGGGTTCAGCCCCAGCATTTT

V: TRBV5-6
J: TRBJ2-2
size: few
D: TRBD1
CDR3: CASSWGQGAGELFF
DNA: TGTGCCAGCAGCTGGGGACAGGGGGCCGGGGAGCTGTTTTTT

V: TRBV13
J: TRBJ1-1
size: .
D: .
CDR3: CASSLGQGSTEAFF
DNA: TGTGCCAGCAGCTTAGGACAGGGAAGCACTGAAGCTTTCTTT

V: TRBV5-4
J: TRBJ1-1
size: few
D: TRBD1
CDR3: CASSWPGQGNTEAFF
DNA: TGTGCCAGCAGCTGGCCGGGACAGGGGAACACTGAAGCTTTCTTT

V: TRBV28
J: TRBJ1-1
size: .
D: TRBD1
CDR3: CASSLVGGQPEAFF
DNA: TGTGCCAGCAGTTTAGTCGGGGGACAGCCCGAAGCTTTCTTT

V: TRBV19
J: TRBJ1-5
size: .
D: .
CDR3: CASSKVGSGDQPQHF
DNA: TGTGCCAGTAGTAAGGTGGGGTCGGGGGATCAGCCCCAGCATTTT

V: TRBV10-3
J: TRBJ1-4
size: medium-sized
D: .
CDR3: CAISESPGWVNEKLFF
DNA: TGTGCCATCAGTGAGTCGCCAGGGTGGGTTAATGAAAAACTGTTTTTT

V: TRBV5-6
J: TRBJ1-2
size: .
D: .
CDR3: CASSVSGVNYGYTF
DNA: TGTGCCAGCAGCGTCTCGGGAGTCAACTATGGCTACACCTTC

V: TRBV29-1
J: TRBJ2-1
size: .
D: TRBD2
CDR3: CSVLSGRENNEQFF
DNA: TGCAGCGTTCTTAGCGGGAGGGAGAACAATGAGCAGTTCTTC

V: TRBV5-6
J: TRBJ2-5
size: .
D: .
CDR3: CASSFPGQETQYF
DNA: TGTGCCAGCAGCTTCCCCGGTCAAGAGACCCAGTACTTC

V: TRBV4-3
J: TRBJ1-2
size: few
D: TRBD1
CDR3: CASSQDPRQGDYGYTF
DNA: TGCGCCAGCAGCCAAGATCCGAGACAGGGTGACTATGGCTACACCTTC

V: TRBV2
J: TRBJ2-1
size: .
D: TRBD2
CDR3: CASNPVASGWNEQFF
DNA: TGTGCCAGCAACCCGGTGGCTAGCGGGTGGAATGAGCAGTTCTTC

V: TRBV5-1
J: TRBJ2-3
size: .
D: TRBD2
CDR3: CASSLGAGGTDTQYF
DNA: TGCGCCAGCAGCTTGGGGGCGGGGGGCACAGATACGCAGTATTTT

V: TRBV6-5
J: TRBJ2-7
size: .
D: TRBD1
CDR3: CASSYGTGQPKYF
DNA: TGTGCCAGCAGTTACGGGACAGGCCAACCCAAGTACTTC

V: TRBV19
J: TRBJ2-1
size: .
D: TRBD2
CDR3: CASSGGRGGYNEQFF
DNA: TGTGCCAGTAGTGGAGGGCGGGGGGGCTACAATGAGCAGTTCTTC

V: TRBV30
J: TRBJ1-3
size: .
D: .
CDR3: CAWRGGIGGTRNTIYF
DNA: TGTGCCTGGAGGGGCGGCATAGGGGGAACCCGTAACACCATATATTTT

V: TRBV5-4
J: TRBJ2-2
size: .
D: TRBD1
CDR3: CASSLGPGTGNTGELFF
DNA: TGTGCCAGCAGCTTGGGTCCCGGGACAGGGAACACCGGGGAGCTGTTTTTT

V: TRBV15
J: TRBJ2-7
size: .
D: TRBD2
CDR3: CATGLAGEPGEQYF
DNA: TGTGCCACCGGACTAGCGGGAGAGCCCGGCGAGCAGTACTTC

V: TRBV2
J: TRBJ1-2
size: .
D: TRBD1
CDR3: CASKGTGGDVGYTF
DNA: TGTGCCAGCAAAGGGACAGGGGGAGATGTCGGCTACACCTTC

V: TRBV5-1
J: TRBJ2-5
size: .
D: .
CDR3: CASSLNREETQYF
DNA: TGCGCCAGCAGCTTGAACAGGGAAGAGACCCAGTACTTC

V: TRBV6-6
J: TRBJ1-4
size: .
D: TRBD1
CDR3: CASSPSQGQWFF
DNA: TGTGCCAGCAGTCCTTCCCAGGGACAGTGGTTTTTT

V: TRBV6-5
J: TRBJ1-5
size: .
D: .
CDR3: CASSPSREQPQHF
DNA: TGTGCCAGCAGCCCATCGAGGGAACAGCCCCAGCATTTT

V: TRBV4-2
J: TRBJ1-1
size: .
D: TRBD1
CDR3: CASSLSGTAMNTEAFF
DNA: TGTGCCAGCAGCCTTTCCGGGACAGCGATGAACACTGAAGCTTTCTTT

V: TRBV9
J: TRBJ2-2
size: .
D: TRBD1
CDR3: CASSVAQGSNTGELFF
DNA: TGTGCCAGCAGCGTAGCACAGGGGTCCAACACCGGGGAGCTGTTTTTT

V: TRBV5-4
J: TRBJ2-4
size: .
D: .
CDR3: CASSDYRVLQNIQYF
DNA: TGTGCCAGCAGCGATTACAGGGTTTTACAGAACATTCAGTACTTC

V: TRBV9
J: TRBJ2-7
size: .
D: TRBD2
CDR3: CASSIDPSGGYEQYF
DNA: TGTGCCAGCAGCATCGACCCCTCGGGAGGGTACGAGCAGTACTTC

V: TRBV10-3
J: TRBJ2-3
size: .
D: TRBD1
CDR3: CAIRSGTGGTDTQYF
DNA: TGTGCCATCAGATCCGGGACAGGGGGCACAGATACGCAGTATTTT

V: TRBV11-3
J: TRBJ1-1
size: .
D: .
CDR3: CASSLGGNTEAFF
DNA: TGTGCCAGCAGCTTAGGAGGGAACACTGAAGCTTTCTTT

V: TRBV19
J: TRBJ1-5
size: .
D: .
CDR3: CASSTLQEGVGQPQHF
DNA: TGTGCCAGTAGTACCCTACAGGAAGGCGTTGGTCAGCCCCAGCATTTT

V: TRBV7-8
J: TRBJ2-7
size: .
D: TRBD2
CDR3: CASSFSLAPREQYF
DNA: TGTGCCAGCAGCTTCTCACTAGCGCCACGCGAGCAGTACTTC

V: TRBV2
J: TRBJ2-5
size: few
D: TRBD2
CDR3: CAITLAGAQETQYF
DNA: TGTGCCATCACCTTAGCGGGGGCACAAGAGACCCAGTACTTC

V: TRBV7-6
J: TRBJ2-5
size: .
D: TRBD1
CDR3: CASSSQQGLETQYF
DNA: TGTGCCAGCAGCTCCCAACAGGGGTTGGAGACCCAGTACTTC

V: TRBV11-2
J: TRBJ2-7
size: .
D: TRBD1
CDR3: CASSLDRDDEQYF
DNA: TGTGCCAGCAGCTTGGACAGGGACGACGAGCAGTACTTC

V: TRBV18
J: TRBJ2-7
size: once
D: .
CDR3: CASSPSDEQYF
DNA: TGTGCCAGCTCACCAAGCGACGAGCAGTACTTC

V: TRBV28
J: TRBJ2-7
size: few
D: .
CDR3: CASGPGDEQYF
DNA: TGTGCCAGCGGTCCAGGGGACGAGCAGTACTTC

V: TRBV9
J: TRBJ2-2
size: .
D: .
CDR3: CASSVEASGELFF
DNA: TGTGCTAGCAGCGTAGAAGCGTCCGGGGAGCTGTTTTTT

V: TRBV2
J: TRBJ1-1
size: once
D: .
CDR3: CASRGDATEAFF
DNA: TGTGCCAGCAGGGGCGATGCGACTGAAGCTTTCTTT

V: TRBV10-3
J: TRBJ1-2
size: .
D: TRBD1
CDR3: CAIAAGGDYGYTF
DNA: TGTGCCATCGCGGCAGGGGGCGACTATGGCTACACCTTC

V: TRBV15
J: TRBJ1-5
size: .
D: TRBD1
CDR3: CATSRGTGGEQPQHF
DNA: TGTGCCACCAGCAGAGGGACAGGGGGGGAACAGCCCCAGCATTTT

V: TRBV7-2
J: TRBJ2-5
size: .
D: .
CDR3: CASSLGLTQETQYF
DNA: TGTGCCAGCAGCCTTGGTTTAACACAAGAGACCCAGTACTTC

V: TRBV29-1
J: TRBJ2-3
size: .
D: TRBD2
CDR3: CSAVTSRFADTQYF
DNA: TGCAGCGCGGTGACTAGCAGGTTTGCGGATACGCAGTATTTT

V: TRBV10-3
J: TRBJ2-7
size: .
D: TRBD2
CDR3: CAIGEGLSYEQYF
DNA: TGTGCCATCGGGGAGGGACTGTCCTACGAGCAGTACTTC

V: TRBV7-9
J: TRBJ2-7
size: few
D: TRBD2
CDR3: CASSLEASGGYEQYF
DNA: TGTGCCAGCAGCTTAGAGGCTAGCGGGGGCTACGAGCAGTACTTC

V: TRBV30
J: TRBJ2-7
size: .
D: .
CDR3: CAWIPQGRVYEQYF
DNA: TGTGCCTGGATCCCGCAGGGGAGAGTGTACGAGCAGTACTTC

V: TRBV28
J: TRBJ1-3
size: .
D: TRBD1
CDR3: CASMDRGPGNTIYF
DNA: TGTGCCAGCATGGACAGGGGGCCTGGAAACACCATATATTTT

V: TRBV7-3
J: TRBJ1-1
size: .
D: .
CDR3: CASSLIAQGTEAFF
DNA: TGTGCCAGCAGCCTAATAGCCCAGGGCACTGAAGCTTTCTTT

V: TRBV11-2
J: TRBJ2-7
size: .
D: TRBD1
CDR3: CASSIGAGGPYEQYF
DNA: TGTGCCAGCAGCATCGGGGCAGGGGGTCCCTACGAGCAGTACTTC

V: TRBV21-1
J: TRBJ1-5
size: once
D: .
CDR3: CASGRLMEGGQPQHF
DNA: TGTGCCAGCGGAAGGCTGATGGAGGGTGGTCAGCCCCAGCATTTT

V: TRBV18
J: TRBJ2-5
size: few
D: TRBD2
CDR3: CASSLTSGGAGLQDTQYF
DNA: TGTGCCAGCTCACTTACTAGCGGGGGCGCGGGTCTCCAAGATACCCAGTACTTC

V: TRBV7-2
J: TRBJ2-6
size: .
D: .
CDR3: CAQRKPLSGANVLTF
DNA: TGTGCTCAGAGGAAACCTCTCTCTGGGGCCAACGTCCTGACTTTC

V: TRBV6-1
J: TRBJ2-7
size: .
D: TRBD2
CDR3: CASSVSATSGTIYEQYF
DNA: TGTGCCAGCAGTGTAAGTGCCACTAGCGGGACCATCTACGAGCAGTACTTC

V: TRBV2
J: TRBJ2-7
size: .
D: TRBD1
CDR3: CASSETGEYEQYF
DNA: TGTGCCAGCAGTGAGACAGGGGAATACGAGCAGTACTTC

V: TRBV5-6
J: TRBJ2-1
size: .
D: .
CDR3: CASSLGRPYNEQFF
DNA: TGTGCCAGCAGCTTGGGCAGGCCCTACAATGAGCAGTTCTTC

V: TRBV19
J: TRBJ1-1
size: .
D: .
CDR3: CASSILGGTEAFF
DNA: TGTGCCAGTAGTATACTCGGTGGCACTGAAGCTTTCTTT

V: TRBV27
J: TRBJ1-2
size: .
D: TRBD1
CDR3: CASSSWTGRQYGYTF
DNA: TGTGCCAGCAGTTCCTGGACAGGGAGGCAATATGGCTACACCTTC